These T cell receptor beta chains were read from a single sample in a study of a mutant IDH1 vaccine in newly diagnosed glioma. Measured with immunoSEQ multiplex PCR; TCRdb has only the in-frame clones, and not every one. The table includes over 45,000 clones, 75% to 95% detected once. The sequenced sample was PBMCs, obtained from a glioma patient treated with radiotherapy, temozolomide or both. These receptor sequences come from a man between 50 and 59 years old with glioma. CDR3s include the opening cysteine and the closing phenylalanine or tryptophan. The order of the fields is CDR3 protein, CDR3 DNA, clone size, V gene, J gene, D gene. A D gene is named only where the DNA matches it firmly. Where a row states a size, it is once, few, many or the class of an expanded clone; other rows omit it.

CDR3aa: CASSPGDRGVEKLFF; CDR3nt: TGTGCCAGCAGCCCTGGGGACAGGGGCGTCGAAAAACTGTTTTTT; abundance: -; v_gene: TRBV7-3; j_gene: TRBJ1-4; d_gene: TRBD1
CDR3aa: CASSLGRPTNQPQHF; CDR3nt: TGTGCCAGCAGCTTAGGGCGGCCGACCAATCAGCCCCAGCATTTT; abundance: -; v_gene: TRBV7-2; j_gene: TRBJ1-5; d_gene: -
CDR3aa: CASSLDLNQPQHF; CDR3nt: TGCGCCAGCAGTCTGGATCTCAATCAGCCCCAGCATTTT; abundance: -; v_gene: TRBV10-1; j_gene: TRBJ1-5; d_gene: -
CDR3aa: CASRPPGQLNEKLFF; CDR3nt: TGTGCCAGCAGACCTCCGGGACAGCTCAATGAAAAACTGTTTTTT; abundance: -; v_gene: TRBV6-6; j_gene: TRBJ1-4; d_gene: TRBD1
CDR3aa: CASSLAGESEQFF; CDR3nt: TGTGCCAGCAGCTTAGCCGGGGAAAGTGAGCAGTTCTTC; abundance: once; v_gene: TRBV7-6; j_gene: TRBJ2-1; d_gene: -
CDR3aa: CASSFGGLPQQEKLFF; CDR3nt: TGCGCCAGCAGCTTCGGTGGGCTTCCCCAGCAGGAAAAACTGTTTTTT; abundance: -; v_gene: TRBV5-1; j_gene: TRBJ1-4; d_gene: -
CDR3aa: CASSEFSLNTEAFF; CDR3nt: TGCGCCAGCAGTGAGTTCAGCTTGAACACTGAAGCTTTCTTT; abundance: -; v_gene: TRBV10-2; j_gene: TRBJ1-1; d_gene: -
CDR3aa: CATSRDEGGTQYF; CDR3nt: TGTGCCACCAGCAGAGATGAGGGGGGTACGCAGTATTTT; abundance: -; v_gene: TRBV15; j_gene: TRBJ2-3; d_gene: -
CDR3aa: CASGVSYNEQFF; CDR3nt: TGTGCCAGCGGGGTTTCATACAATGAGCAGTTCTTC; abundance: -; v_gene: TRBV27; j_gene: TRBJ2-1; d_gene: -
CDR3aa: CASSQDLGAIGTQYF; CDR3nt: TGTGCCAGCAGCCAAGATCTCGGAGCAATTGGGACCCAGTACTTC; abundance: -; v_gene: TRBV4-2; j_gene: TRBJ2-5; d_gene: -
CDR3aa: CASSFGLTAGVNYGYTF; CDR3nt: TGTGCCAGCAGCTTCGGTCTAACGGCGGGGGTAAACTATGGCTACACCTTC; abundance: -; v_gene: TRBV5-4; j_gene: TRBJ1-2; d_gene: -
CDR3aa: CASSLGTERSYNEQFF; CDR3nt: TGTGCCAGCAGCTTAGGAACGGAGAGGTCCTACAATGAGCAGTTCTTC; abundance: -; v_gene: TRBV13; j_gene: TRBJ2-1; d_gene: -
CDR3aa: CASSESRLAGNSYEQYF; CDR3nt: TGTGCCAGCAGTGAAAGTCGTCTAGCGGGAAATTCCTACGAGCAGTACTTC; abundance: -; v_gene: TRBV2; j_gene: TRBJ2-7; d_gene: TRBD2
CDR3aa: CASRPVSGRIYEQYF; CDR3nt: TGTGCCAGCAGACCCGTTTCGGGGCGCATCTACGAGCAGTACTTC; abundance: -; v_gene: TRBV21-1; j_gene: TRBJ2-7; d_gene: -
CDR3aa: CASTLAGTYEQYF; CDR3nt: TGTGCCAGCACGCTAGCGGGGACCTACGAGCAGTACTTC; abundance: once; v_gene: TRBV2; j_gene: TRBJ2-7; d_gene: TRBD2
CDR3aa: CASSYSGPSYEQYF; CDR3nt: TGTGCCAGCAGTTACTCTGGGCCATCCTACGAGCAGTACTTC; abundance: -; v_gene: TRBV6-6; j_gene: TRBJ2-7; d_gene: -
CDR3aa: CASSLPDSPRAFF; CDR3nt: TGTGCCAGCAGTTTACCGGACAGTCCCCGGGCTTTCTTT; abundance: -; v_gene: TRBV28; j_gene: TRBJ1-1; d_gene: -
CDR3aa: CASSLVSSLEQYF; CDR3nt: TGTGCCAGCAGCTTAGTATCCTCCCTCGAGCAGTACTTC; abundance: -; v_gene: TRBV7-8; j_gene: TRBJ2-7; d_gene: -
CDR3aa: CASSWDAYEQYF; CDR3nt: TGTGCCAGCAGTTGGGACGCCTACGAGCAGTACTTC; abundance: -; v_gene: TRBV7-9; j_gene: TRBJ2-7; d_gene: -
CDR3aa: CASSLRGGSYEQYF; CDR3nt: TGTGCCAGCAGTTTGCGGGGAGGCTCCTACGAGCAGTACTTC; abundance: once; v_gene: TRBV28; j_gene: TRBJ2-7; d_gene: -
CDR3aa: CAWGRGGQETQYF; CDR3nt: TGTGCCTGGGGCCGGGGGGGACAAGAGACCCAGTACTTC; abundance: -; v_gene: TRBV30; j_gene: TRBJ2-5; d_gene: TRBD2
CDR3aa: CATSRDFGQSNQPQHF; CDR3nt: TGTGCCACCAGCAGAGATTTTGGACAGAGCAATCAGCCCCAGCATTTT; abundance: -; v_gene: TRBV15; j_gene: TRBJ1-5; d_gene: -
CDR3aa: CASSPDTRTGELFF; CDR3nt: TGTGCCAGCTCACCGGATACGCGTACCGGGGAGCTGTTTTTT; abundance: -; v_gene: TRBV18; j_gene: TRBJ2-2; d_gene: -
CDR3aa: CSFRTAMGEQYF; CDR3nt: TGCAGCTTCCGGACAGCGATGGGCGAGCAGTACTTC; abundance: -; v_gene: TRBV29-1; j_gene: TRBJ2-7; d_gene: -
CDR3aa: CSVVARDGAEAFF; CDR3nt: TGCAGCGTTGTAGCTAGGGACGGTGCTGAAGCTTTCTTT; abundance: -; v_gene: TRBV29-1; j_gene: TRBJ1-1; d_gene: -